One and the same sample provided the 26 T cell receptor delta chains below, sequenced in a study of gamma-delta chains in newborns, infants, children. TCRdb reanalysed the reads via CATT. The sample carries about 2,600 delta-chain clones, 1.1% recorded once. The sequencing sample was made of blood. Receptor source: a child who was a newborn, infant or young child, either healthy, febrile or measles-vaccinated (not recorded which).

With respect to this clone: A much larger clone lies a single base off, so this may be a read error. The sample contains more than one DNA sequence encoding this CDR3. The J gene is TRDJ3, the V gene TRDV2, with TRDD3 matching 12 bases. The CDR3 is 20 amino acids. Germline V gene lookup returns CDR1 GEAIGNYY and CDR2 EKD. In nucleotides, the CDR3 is TGTGCCTGTGACGCCGTACTGGGGGATACCCGCTCCTGGGACACCCGTCAGATGTTTTTC. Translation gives CACDAVLGDTRSWDTRQMFF.

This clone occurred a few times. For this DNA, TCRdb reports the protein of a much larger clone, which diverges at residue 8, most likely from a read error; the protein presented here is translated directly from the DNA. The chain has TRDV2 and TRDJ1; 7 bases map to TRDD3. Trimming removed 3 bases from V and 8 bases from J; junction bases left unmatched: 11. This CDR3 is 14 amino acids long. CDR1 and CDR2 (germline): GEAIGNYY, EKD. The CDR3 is CACDVLGYKNKLIF. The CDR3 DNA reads TGTGCCTGTGACGTACTGGGGTATAAGAACAAACTCATCTTT.

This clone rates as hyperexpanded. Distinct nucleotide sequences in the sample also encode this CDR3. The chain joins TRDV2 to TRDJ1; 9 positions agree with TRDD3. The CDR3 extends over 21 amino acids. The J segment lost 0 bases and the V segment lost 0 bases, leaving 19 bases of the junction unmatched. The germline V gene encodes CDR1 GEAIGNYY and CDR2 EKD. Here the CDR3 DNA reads TGTGCCTGTGACACCGTAAGAACGGGGATACGCCAGGACAAGTACACCGATAAACTCATCTTT. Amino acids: CACDTVRTGIRQDKYTDKLIF.

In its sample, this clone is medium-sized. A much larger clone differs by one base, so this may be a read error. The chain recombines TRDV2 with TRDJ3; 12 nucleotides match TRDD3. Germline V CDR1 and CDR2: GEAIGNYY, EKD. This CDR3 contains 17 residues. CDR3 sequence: CACDVLGDTCDTRQMFF. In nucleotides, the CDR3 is TGTGCCTGTGACGTACTGGGGGATACCTGTGACACCCGACAGATGTTTTTC.

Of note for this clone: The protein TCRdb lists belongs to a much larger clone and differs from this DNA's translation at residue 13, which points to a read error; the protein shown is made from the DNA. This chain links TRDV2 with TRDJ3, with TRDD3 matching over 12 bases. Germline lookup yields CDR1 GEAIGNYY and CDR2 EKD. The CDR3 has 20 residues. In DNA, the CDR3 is TGTGCCTGTGACACCTACTGGGGGATACCACGCTCCTTGGACACCCGACAGATGTTTTTC. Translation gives CACDTYWGIPRSLDTRQMFF.

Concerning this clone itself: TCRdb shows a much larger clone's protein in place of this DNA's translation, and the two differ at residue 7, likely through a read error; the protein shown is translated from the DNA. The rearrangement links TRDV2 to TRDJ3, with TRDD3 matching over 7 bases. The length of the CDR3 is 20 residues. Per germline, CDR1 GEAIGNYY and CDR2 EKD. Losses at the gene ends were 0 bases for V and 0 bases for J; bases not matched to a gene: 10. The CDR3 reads CACDTVKGYLSSWDTRQMFF. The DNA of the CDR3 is TGTGCCTGTGACACCGTTAAGGGATACTTAAGCTCCTGGGACACCCGACAGATGTTTTTC.

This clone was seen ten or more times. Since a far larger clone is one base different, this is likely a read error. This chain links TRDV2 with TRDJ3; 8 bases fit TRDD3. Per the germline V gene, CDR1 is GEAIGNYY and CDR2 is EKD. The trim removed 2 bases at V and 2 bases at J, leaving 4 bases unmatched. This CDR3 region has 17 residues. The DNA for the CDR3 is TGTGCCTGTGACATACTGGGGGCTACCTGGGACACCCGACAGATGTTTTTC. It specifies CACDILGATWDTRQMFF.

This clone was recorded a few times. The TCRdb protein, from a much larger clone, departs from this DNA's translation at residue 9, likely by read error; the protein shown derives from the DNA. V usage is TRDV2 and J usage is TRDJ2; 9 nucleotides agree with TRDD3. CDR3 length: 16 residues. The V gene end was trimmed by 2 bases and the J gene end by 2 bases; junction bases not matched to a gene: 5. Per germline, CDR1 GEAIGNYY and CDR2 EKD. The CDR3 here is CACDKLGEGLTAQLFF. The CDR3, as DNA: TGTGCCTGTGACAAACTGGGGGAAGGATTGACAGCACAACTCTTCTTT.

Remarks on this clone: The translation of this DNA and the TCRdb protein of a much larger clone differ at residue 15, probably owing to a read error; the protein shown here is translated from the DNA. For the CDR3, the DNA is TGTGCCTGTGACACCGTGGCCCTCCCGGCGGGGGATAAAAGGGGCACCGATAAACTCATCTTT. As protein: CACDTVALPAGDKRGTDKLIF. V gene TRDV2 combines with J gene TRDJ1; 8 nucleotides line up with TRDD3. The CDR3 contains 21 residues. The V and J ends lost 0 bases and 1 base, in that order; junction bases with no gene match: 21. Germline CDR1 reads GEAIGNYY; CDR2 reads EKD.

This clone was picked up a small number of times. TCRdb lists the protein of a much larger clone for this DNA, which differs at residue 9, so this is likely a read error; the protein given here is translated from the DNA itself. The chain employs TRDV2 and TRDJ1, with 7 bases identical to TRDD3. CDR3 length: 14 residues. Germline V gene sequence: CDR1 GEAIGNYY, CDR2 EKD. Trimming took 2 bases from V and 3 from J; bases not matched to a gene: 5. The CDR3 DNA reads TGTGCCTGTGACAAGCTGGGGGCCTCCGATAAACTCATCTTT. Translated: CACDKLGASDKLIF.

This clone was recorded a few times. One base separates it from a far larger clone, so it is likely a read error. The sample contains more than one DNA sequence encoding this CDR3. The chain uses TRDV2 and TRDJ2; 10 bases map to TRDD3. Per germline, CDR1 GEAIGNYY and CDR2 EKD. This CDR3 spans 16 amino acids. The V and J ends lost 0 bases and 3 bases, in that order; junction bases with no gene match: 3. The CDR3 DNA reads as TGTGCCTGTGACACCGTGGGGGATACTCTGACAGCACAACTCTTCTTT. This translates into CACDTVGDTLTAQLFF.

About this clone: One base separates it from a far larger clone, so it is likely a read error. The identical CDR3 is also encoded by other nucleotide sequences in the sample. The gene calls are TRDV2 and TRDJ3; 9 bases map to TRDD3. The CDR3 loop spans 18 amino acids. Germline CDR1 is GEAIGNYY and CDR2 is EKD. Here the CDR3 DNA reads TGTGCCTGTGACATACTGGGGGAGAGCTCCTGGGACACCCGACAAATGTTTTTC. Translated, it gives CACDILGESSWDTRQMFF.

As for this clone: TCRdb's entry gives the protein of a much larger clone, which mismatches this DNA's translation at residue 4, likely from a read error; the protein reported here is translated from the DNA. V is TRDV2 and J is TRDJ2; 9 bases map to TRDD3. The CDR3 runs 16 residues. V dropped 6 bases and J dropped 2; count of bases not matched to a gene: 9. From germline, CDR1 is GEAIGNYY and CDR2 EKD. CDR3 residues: CACHKLGEELTAQLFF. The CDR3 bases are TGTGCCTGTCACAAACTGGGGGAAGAATTGACAGCACAACTCTTCTTT.

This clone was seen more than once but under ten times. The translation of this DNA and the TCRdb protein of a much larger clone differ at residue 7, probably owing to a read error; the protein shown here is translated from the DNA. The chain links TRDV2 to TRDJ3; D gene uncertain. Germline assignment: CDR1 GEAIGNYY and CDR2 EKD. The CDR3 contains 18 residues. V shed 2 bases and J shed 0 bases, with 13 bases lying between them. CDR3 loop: CACDKLVYRSWDTRQMFF. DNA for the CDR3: TGTGCCTGTGACAAGTTAGTATACCGCTCCTGGGACACCCGACAGATGTTTTTC.

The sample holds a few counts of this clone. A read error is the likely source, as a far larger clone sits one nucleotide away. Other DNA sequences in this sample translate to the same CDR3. The CDR3 nucleotides read TGTGCCTGCGACCCTTTGGGGGGATACTCCTGGGACACCCGACAGATGTTTTTC. The encoded protein is CACDPLGGYSWDTRQMFF. The chain links TRDV2 to TRDJ3, with TRDD3 matching 8 bases. The V gene's germline CDR1 is GEAIGNYY and CDR2 EKD. Trimming at V came to 7 bases and at J to 0 bases, leaving 10 bases not matched to a gene. This CDR3 contains 18 residues.

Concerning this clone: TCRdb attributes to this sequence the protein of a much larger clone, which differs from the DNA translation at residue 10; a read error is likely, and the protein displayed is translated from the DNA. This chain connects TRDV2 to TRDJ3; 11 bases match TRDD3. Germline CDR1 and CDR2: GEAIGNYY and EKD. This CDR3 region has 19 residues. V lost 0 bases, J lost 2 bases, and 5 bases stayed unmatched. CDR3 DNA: TGTGCCTGTGACACCGTACTGGGGGATAGGACCTGGGACACCCGACAGATGTTTTTC. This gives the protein CACDTVLGDRTWDTRQMFF.

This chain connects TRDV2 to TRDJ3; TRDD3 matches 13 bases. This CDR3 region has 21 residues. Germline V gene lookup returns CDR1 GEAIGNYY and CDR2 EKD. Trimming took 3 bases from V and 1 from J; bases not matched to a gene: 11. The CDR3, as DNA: TGTGCCTGTGACGTACTGGGGGATACGCTGCCTCTTTCCTGGGACACCCGACAGATGTTTTTC. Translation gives CACDVLGDTLPLSWDTRQMFF.

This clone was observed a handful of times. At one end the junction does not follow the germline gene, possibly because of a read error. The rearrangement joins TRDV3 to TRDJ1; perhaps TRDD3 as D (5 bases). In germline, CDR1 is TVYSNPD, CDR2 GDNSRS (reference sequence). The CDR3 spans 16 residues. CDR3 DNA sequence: TGTGCCTCCCCGGGGGTTCTGTTGGACTATACCGATAAACCCATCTTT. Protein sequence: CASPGVLLDYTDKPIF.

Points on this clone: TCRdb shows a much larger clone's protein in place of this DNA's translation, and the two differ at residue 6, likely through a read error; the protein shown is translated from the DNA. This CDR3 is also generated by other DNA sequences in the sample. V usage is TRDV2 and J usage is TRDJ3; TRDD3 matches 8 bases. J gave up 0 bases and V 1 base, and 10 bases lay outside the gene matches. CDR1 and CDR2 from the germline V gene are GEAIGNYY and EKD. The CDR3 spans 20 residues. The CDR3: CACDTIYWGASSWDTRQMFF. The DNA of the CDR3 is TGTGCCTGTGACACAATATACTGGGGGGCAAGCTCCTGGGACACCCGACAGATGTTTTTC.

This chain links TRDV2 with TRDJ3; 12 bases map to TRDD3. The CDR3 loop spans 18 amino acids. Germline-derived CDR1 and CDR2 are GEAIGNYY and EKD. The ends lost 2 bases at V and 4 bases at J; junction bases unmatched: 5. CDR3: CACDKLGDTRWDTRQMFF. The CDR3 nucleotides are TGTGCCTGTGACAAGCTGGGGGATACGCGGTGGGACACCCGACAGATGTTTTTC.

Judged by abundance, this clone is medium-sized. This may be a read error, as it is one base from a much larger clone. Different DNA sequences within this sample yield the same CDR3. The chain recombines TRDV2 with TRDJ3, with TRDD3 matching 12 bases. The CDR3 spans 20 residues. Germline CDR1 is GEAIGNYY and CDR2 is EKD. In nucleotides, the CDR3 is TGTGCCTGTGACACCGTACTGGGGGATACCCGCTCCTGGGACACCCGTCAGATGTTTTTC. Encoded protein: CACDTVLGDTRSWDTRQMFF.

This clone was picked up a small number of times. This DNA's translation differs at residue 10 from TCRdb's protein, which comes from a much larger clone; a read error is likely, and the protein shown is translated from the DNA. In nucleotides, the CDR3 is TGTGCCTGTGACACTGGGGGATACGACCCCTGGGACACCCGACAGATGTTTTTC. Residues: CACDTGGYDPWDTRQMFF. The chain uses TRDV2 and TRDJ3; 11 positions agree with TRDD3. V shed 1 base and J 2 bases; nucleotides not matched to a gene: 3. The CDR3 is 18 residues long. Germline CDR1 is GEAIGNYY and CDR2 is EKD.

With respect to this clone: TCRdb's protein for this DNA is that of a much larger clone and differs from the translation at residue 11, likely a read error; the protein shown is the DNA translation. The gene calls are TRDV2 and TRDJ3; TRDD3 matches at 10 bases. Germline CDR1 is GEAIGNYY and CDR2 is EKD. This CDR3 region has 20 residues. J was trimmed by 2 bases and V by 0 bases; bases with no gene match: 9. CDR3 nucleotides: TGTGCCTGTGACACCGGGACCTGGGGGATAAGCGCCTGGGACACCCGACAGATGTTTTTC. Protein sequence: CACDTGTWGISAWDTRQMFF.

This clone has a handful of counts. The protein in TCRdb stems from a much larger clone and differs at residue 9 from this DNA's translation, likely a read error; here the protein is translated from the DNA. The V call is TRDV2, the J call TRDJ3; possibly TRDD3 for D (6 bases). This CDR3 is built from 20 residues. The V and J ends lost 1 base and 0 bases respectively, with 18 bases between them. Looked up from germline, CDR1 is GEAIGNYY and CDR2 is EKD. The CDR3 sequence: CACDTMYWEASSWDTRQMFF. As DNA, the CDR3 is TGTGCCTGTGACACAATGTACTGGGAGGCAAGCTCCTGGGACACCCGACAGATGTTTTTC.

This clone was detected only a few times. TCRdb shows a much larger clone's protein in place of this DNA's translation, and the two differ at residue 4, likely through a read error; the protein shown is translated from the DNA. The CDR3 DNA follows: TGTGCCTGTGGCGTACTGGGGGATAAGAACAAACTCATCTTT. Its translation is CACGVLGDKNKLIF. V and J are TRDV2 and TRDJ1, with 11 bases that match TRDD3. Germline-derived CDR1 and CDR2 are GEAIGNYY and EKD. This CDR3 has 14 residues. Trimming took 5 bases from V and 8 from J; bases not matched to a gene: 9.

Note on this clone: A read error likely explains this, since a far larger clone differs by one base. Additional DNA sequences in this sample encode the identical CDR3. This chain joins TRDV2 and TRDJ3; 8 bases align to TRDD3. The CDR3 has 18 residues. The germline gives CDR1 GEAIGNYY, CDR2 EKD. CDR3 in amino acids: CACDTVTGGAWDTRQMFF. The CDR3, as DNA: TGTGCCTGTGACACCGTCACTGGGGGGGCCTGGGATACCCGACAGATGTTTTTC.